The source of this TCR beta chain is a study of cytomegalovirus exposure and HLA in healthy donors. General study results and limits: In a later analysis, TCR association rates varied by HLA locus: DRB1 most, HLA-C fewest.

The junction had 7 bases not matched to a gene; V was cut back by 5 bases and J by 10 bases. The CDR3 is made up of 13 amino acids. Per the germline V gene, CDR1 is LNHDA and CDR2 is SQIVND (reference sequence). The PCR was carried out with 60 Vbeta primers and 13 Jbeta primers. Some clones are missing from TCRdb's copy, which holds only in-frame ones; the method was immunoSEQ multiplex PCR. The sample shows 98,000 or so clones, around 77% of them seen only once. About this clone: Its antigen is currently unknown.

This rearrangement joins TRBV19 to TRBJ2-3; 9 bases agree with TRBD1. Sequencing was performed on PBMCs. The clonotype was recovered from a female donor in good health and CMV-seronegative. The CDR3 DNA sequence: TGTGCCAGTAGTCCGGACAGGGGACGAGCGCAGTATTTT. Protein product: CASSPDRGRAQYF.